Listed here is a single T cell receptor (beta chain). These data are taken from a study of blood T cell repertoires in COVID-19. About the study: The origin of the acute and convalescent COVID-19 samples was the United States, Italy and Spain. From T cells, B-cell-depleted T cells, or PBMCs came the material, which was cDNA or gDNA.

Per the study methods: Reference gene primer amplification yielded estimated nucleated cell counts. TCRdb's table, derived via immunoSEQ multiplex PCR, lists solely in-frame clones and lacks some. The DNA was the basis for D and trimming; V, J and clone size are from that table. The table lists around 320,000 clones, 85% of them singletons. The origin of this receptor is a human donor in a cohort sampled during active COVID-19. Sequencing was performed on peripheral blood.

CDR3 amino acids: CATSDPTGVRYNEQFF. DNA of the CDR3: TGTGCCACCAGTGACCCAACAGGGGTTCGTTACAATGAGCAGTTCTTC. The rearrangement links TRBV24-1 to TRBJ2-1, with 7 bases aligning to TRBD1. With 4 bases clipped from V and 4 bases from J, the junction kept 9 bases outside the gene matches. There are 16 residues in the CDR3. CDR1 and CDR2 from the germline V gene are KGHDR and SFDVKD.